The clone carrying this T cell receptor (beta chain) was seen a few times. One end of the junction is discordant with germline, which a read error may explain. This entry comes from a study of Graves' ophthalmopathy and Graves' hyperthyroidism. The CDR3 loop spans 17 amino acids. Germline CDR1 is ENHRY and CDR2 is SYGVKD. RNA transcripts served as template for amplifying TCR beta CDR3 sequences. First-round RT-PCR with HTBI primers preceded a second-round multiplex PCR. TCRdb reprocessed the multiplex PCR reads via MiXCR and lists one record per CDR3 protein. The sample lists around 660,000 distinct CDR3 sequences, more than 40% occurring once.

The rearrangement joins TRBV10-3 to TRBJ2-7; 15 positions match TRBD2. The receptor was derived from an adult man with Graves' ophthalmopathy. The material sequenced was peripheral blood. CDR3 sequence reads: CASSSSGLAGGLYEQYF. In DNA form, the CDR3 reads TGTGCCAGCAGTTCCTCGGGACTAGCGGGAGGACTCTACGAGCAGTACTTC.